The next 18 T cell receptor beta chains were all read from a single sample in a study of neurological immune-mediated disorders. TCRdb reprocessed the 5' RACE reads via MiXCR and lists one record per CDR3 protein. The sample lists around 40,000 distinct CDR3 sequences, about 12% seen once, with roughly 1.3% in the top ten. Sequencing used PBMCs. The receptors were sampled from a female donor in good health.

This clonotype was seen repeatedly, ten times or more. J is TRBJ1-4 and V is TRBV7-9; TRBD1 matches at 9 bases. Looked up from germline, CDR1 is SEHNR and CDR2 is FQNEAQ (reference sequence). V lost 5 bases and J lost 7; bases outside the gene matches: 8. The CDR3 is made up of 15 amino acids. CDR3 in DNA: TGTGCCAGCAGCATGTGGGGACAGGGAAGTGAAAAACTGTTTTTT. It yields the protein CASSMWGQGSEKLFF.

In its sample, this clonotype was seen many times. The chain links TRBV5-1 to TRBJ1-6; 8 bases are a match to TRBD1. Germline loops: CDR1 SGHRS, CDR2 YFSETQ. V gave up 0 bases and J gave up 9 bases; unmatched junction bases: 5. The CDR3 runs to 15 residues. The CDR3 nucleotides are TGCGCCAGCAGCTTGGAACAGGGGGTCAGTTCACCCCTCCACTTT. This sequence encodes CASSLEQGVSSPLHF.

This clonotype occurred many times. The chain is built from TRBV28 and TRBJ1-1, with D unresolved. Germline V CDR1 and CDR2: MDHEN, SYDVKM. The CDR3 is 12 residues long. Trimming took 7 bases from V and 10 from J, leaving 16 bases between them. Here the CDR3 reads CASTPTGLGAFF. CDR3 sequence (DNA): TGTGCCAGCACCCCCACCGGCCTTGGAGCTTTCTTT.

This clonotype was observed a handful of times. The chain couples TRBV29-1 to TRBJ2-6; 7 nucleotides match TRBD1. V gave up 5 bases and J gave up 4 bases; unmatched junction bases: 2. The CDR3 is 13 amino acids. From germline, CDR1 is SQVTM and CDR2 ANQGSEA. The CDR3 DNA reads as TGCAGCGTTACAGGGGCGGGGGCCAACGTCCTGACTTTC. As protein: CSVTGAGANVLTF.

This clonotype was recorded at least ten times. The V gene is TRBV5-1, the J gene TRBJ1-3, with 7 bases identical to TRBD1. The CDR3 is 15 residues long. J gave up 2 bases and V 0 bases, and 2 bases lay outside the gene matches. Germline assignment: CDR1 SGHRS and CDR2 YFSETQ. For the CDR3, the DNA is TGCGCCAGCAGCTTGGAAGGGGGCACTGGAAACACCATATATTTT. Encoded protein: CASSLEGGTGNTIYF. The whole variable domain, remainder taken from reference TRBV5-1 and TRBJ1-3, is KAGVTQTPRYLIKTRGQQVTLSCSPISGHRSVSWYQQTPGQGLQFLFEYFSETQRNKGNFPGRFSGRQFSNSRSEMNVSTLELGDSALYLCASSLEGGTGNTIYFGEGSWLTVV.

This clonotype was seen ten or more times. The rearrangement joins TRBV12-3 or TRBV12-4 to TRBJ2-7; D is uncertain. V lost 4 bases and J 2 bases, leaving 9 bases between the germline ends. The CDR3 runs 13 residues. In nucleotides, the CDR3 is TGTGCCAGCAGTTATGGATCTACCTACGAGCAGTACTTC. Translated, it gives CASSYGSTYEQYF.

Ten or more counts support this clonotype. J is TRBJ1-6 and V is TRBV6-5; D may be TRBD1 (6 bases). Germline values: CDR1 MNHEY, CDR2 SVGAGI. V was cut by 6 bases and J by 0 bases, with 12 bases left in between. The CDR3 runs to 16 residues. The CDR3 is CASRATGSSYNSPLHF. CDR3 DNA: TGTGCCAGCAGAGCGACAGGCAGCTCCTATAATTCACCCCTCCACTTT.

This clonotype was seen ten or more times. The chain couples TRBV5-1 to TRBJ2-5; TRBD2 agrees at 14 bases. Germline CDR1 SGHRS, CDR2 YFSETQ. The CDR3 runs 18 residues. Germline trimming cut 2 bases from V and 4 bases from J; bases unmatched to any gene: 10. The DNA of the CDR3 is TGCGCCAGCAGCTTTGCGGGACTAGCGGGAGTTCAGGGAGAGACCCAGTACTTC. Encoded protein: CASSFAGLAGVQGETQYF.

Ten or more counts support this clonotype. In DNA, the CDR3 is TGCAGCGTTGAGACAGGGGGATCAGATACGCAGTATTTT. Its translation is CSVETGGSDTQYF. This chain uses TRBV29-1 with TRBJ2-3; the match to TRBD1 covers 9 bases. The V gene end was trimmed by 3 bases and the J gene end by 4 bases; junction bases not matched to a gene: 2. The CDR3 totals 13 residues. Germline CDR1 reads SQVTM; CDR2 reads ANQGSEA.

With regard to this clonotype: One end of the junction fails to match germline, which may point to a read error. The genes are TRBV3-1 and TRBJ2-1; 7 bases agree with TRBD1. CDR3 length equals 17 residues. Germline V gives CDR1 LGHDT, CDR2 YNNKEL (reference sequence). CDR3 sequence (DNA): TGTGCCAGCAGCCAAGATCTGGGACAGACTTCCTACAATGAACAGTTCTTC. Translating gives CASSQDLGQTSYNEQFF.

This clonotype showed up many times. CDR3 nucleotide sequence: TGCAGCGTAGACCGGACTTATGAAGAGACCCAGTACTTC. It is translated as CSVDRTYEETQYF. The V and J genes are TRBV29-1 and TRBJ2-5; TRBD2 is a possible D gene (5 bases). The CDR3 totals 13 residues. From germline, CDR1 is SQVTM and CDR2 ANQGSEA. V was pared by 6 bases and J by 3 bases, with 14 bases between.

The rearrangement uses TRBV6-5 and TRBJ1-6; the D gene is possibly TRBD1 (5 bases). The CDR3 is made up of 14 amino acids. CDR1 is MNHEY and CDR2 is SVGAGI in the germline V gene. V was clipped by 5 bases and J by 7 bases, with 12 bases between them. CDR3 sequence reads: CASSPRGGNSPLHF. CDR3 DNA sequence: TGTGCCAGCAGTCCCCGGGGGGGGAATTCACCCCTCCACTTT.

This clonotype was recorded at least ten times. The gene calls are TRBV12-3 or TRBV12-4 and TRBJ2-1; D not certain. Trimming took 4 bases from V and 6 from J, leaving 13 bases between them. This CDR3 contains 14 residues. The CDR3: CASSWQQNTNEQFF. The DNA of the CDR3 is TGTGCCAGCAGTTGGCAACAGAACACCAATGAGCAGTTCTTC.

This clonotype has only one observation. This sequence joins TRBV2 and TRBJ1-2; D possibly corresponds to TRBD1 (6 bases). With 10 bases removed from V and 4 bases from J, the gap between germline ends came to 16 bases. Germline CDR1 is SNHLY and CDR2 is FYNNEI. The CDR3 extends over 13 amino acids. CDR3 in DNA: TGTGCCATTAGACCCAGGGGATCCTATGGCTACACCTTC. Its protein product is CAIRPRGSYGYTF.

This clonotype was picked up many times. The chain combines TRBV7-2 with TRBJ2-3, with D perhaps assigned TRBD1 or TRBD2 (5 bases each). From germline, CDR1 is SGHTA and CDR2 FQGNSA. The CDR3 sequence is 13 residues long. V was shortened by 6 bases and J by 0 bases, with 7 bases between the two germline ends. The CDR3 sequence is CASRRDSTDTQYF. Here the CDR3 DNA reads TGTGCCAGCAGGAGGGACAGCACAGATACGCAGTATTTT.

Many counts were recorded for this clonotype. The chain employs TRBV7-9 and TRBJ1-1; the D is unclear. Per the germline V gene, CDR1 is SEHNR and CDR2 is FQNEAQ (reference sequence). Deletions cut 5 bases from V and 0 bases from J, with 16 bases between. This CDR3 is built from 16 residues. CDR3: CASSPQRSYMNTEAFF. DNA of the CDR3: TGTGCCAGCAGCCCACAGAGGTCTTATATGAACACTGAAGCTTTCTTT.

This clonotype has a count of ten or more. The V gene is TRBV19, the J gene TRBJ1-1; D gene ambiguous. The length of the CDR3 is 13 residues. The V end was cut by 4 bases, the J end by 4 bases, with 10 bases between. CDR1 is LNHDA, CDR2 SQIVND, per germline (reference sequence). The CDR3 DNA follows: TGTGCCAGTAGTACCCCGTCCGTCACTGAAGCTTTCTTT. Protein: CASSTPSVTEAFF.

This clonotype was detected ten times or more. The V gene is TRBV11-3, the J gene TRBJ1-1; weak D call: TRBD1 (5 bases). V was cut by 3 bases and J by 9 bases, with 8 bases left in between. The CDR3 is 11 residues long. In germline, CDR1 is SGHNT, CDR2 YENEEA. CDR3 amino acids: CASSLGPQAFF. CDR3 nucleotide sequence: TGTGCCAGCAGCTTGGGACCACAAGCTTTCTTT.